This T cell receptor beta chain comes out of a study of regulatory T cells in long-lasting Graves disease. Relying on iRepertoire HTBI primers and Arm-PCR of CDR3 regions, the team built TCR beta libraries. TCRdb passed the multiplex PCR reads through MiXCR, listing each CDR3 protein once. This table holds 350,000 to 450,000 distinct CDR3 sequences, around 20% found once. With regard to this clonotype: One end of the junction varies from germline; a read error may be responsible.

The germline V gene encodes CDR1 SSHAT and CDR2 FNYEAQ (reference sequence). This CDR3 is 14 amino acids long. Time point: persistent/refractory GD, antithyroid drugs over 5 years with positive TRAb. The TCR library was prepared using RNA isolated from PBMCs. The source of this sequence is a female donor with Graves disease. The chain has TRBV7-7 and TRBJ2-5, with 7 bases matching TRBD2. The sample here was peripheral blood mononuclear cells (PBMCs), taken when the disease was refractory, from a patient treated with antithyroid drugs. In DNA form, the CDR3 reads TGTGCTAGCAGCTTTAAGGACGGGGGGGAGACCCAGTACTTC. Amino acids: CASSFKDGGETQYF.